The next 8 T cell receptor beta chains were all read from a single sample in a study of shared clonotypes between healthy human individuals. The repertoire was sequenced with immunoSEQ multiplex PCR; TCRdb's copy has only in-frame clones and lacks some. Found here are around 480,000 clones, over 75% of them singletons; the top ten hold approximately 13%. Sequencing was carried out using PBMCs. The receptors were sampled from a woman aged 40 to 55 in good health. Some clones in this sample may be carry-over from other donors' samples.

The rearrangement joins TRBV11-2 to TRBJ1-1; D gene unclear. Trimming took off 5 bases at V and 5 bases at J, with 15 bases between the two ends. The length of the CDR3 is 14 residues. CDR1 and CDR2 from the germline V gene are SGHAT and FQNNGV. CDR3 sequence: CASSHGRSRTEAFF. The CDR3 DNA is TGTGCCAGCAGCCACGGACGGTCGAGAACTGAAGCTTTCTTT.

The rearrangement joins TRBV28 to TRBJ2-6; tentative D call: TRBD1 (7 bases). The CDR3 has 16 amino acids. V dropped 8 bases and J dropped 1 base, with 15 bases sitting between them. CDR1 is MDHEN, CDR2 SYDVKM, per germline. DNA of the CDR3: TGTGCCAGCGGCGGGACAGCAACTTCTGGGGCCAACGTCCTGACTTTC. Encoded protein: CASGGTATSGANVLTF.

This clone came up once. The chain employs TRBV21-1 and TRBJ2-7; the D call in the table, TRBD1, was not verified against the DNA. TRBV21-1 is a known pseudogene. The CDR3 covers 16 residues. CDR3 DNA sequence: TGTGCCAGCAGCAAAAAAGGGGGGACAGGGTACTACGAGCAGTACTTC. Its protein is CASSKKGGTGYYEQYF.

The chain links TRBV11-1 to TRBJ1-1, with a weak D call TRBD1 (6 bases). The V end lost 0 bases, the J end lost 1 base, and 6 bases lay between the germline ends. CDR1 SGHAT and CDR2 FQDESV come from the germline V gene (reference sequence). The CDR3 totals 14 residues. CDR3 coding DNA: TGTGCCAGCAGCTTAGCGGGGGCGAACACTGAAGCTTTCTTT. It is translated as CASSLAGANTEAFF.

This clone occurred once. At the DNA level, this CDR3 is encoded by other sequences in the same sample as well. The chain couples TRBV28 to TRBJ1-2, with D possibly being TRBD1 (6 bases). CDR3 length equals 13 residues. Germline assignment: CDR1 MDHEN and CDR2 SYDVKM. The germline V and J ends were trimmed by 4 bases and 8 bases, with 14 bases remaining between them. For the CDR3, the DNA is TGTGCCAGCAGTTCGGGGGGGGCGAGAGGCTACACCTTC. Translating gives CASSSGGARGYTF.

The chain is built from TRBV2 and TRBJ2-1; perhaps D is TRBD1 or TRBD2 (5 bases each). Trimming took off 7 bases at V and 6 bases at J, with 10 bases between the two ends. CDR1 SNHLY and CDR2 FYNNEI come from the germline V gene. CDR3 length equals 12 residues. CDR3 region: CASTGAFNEQFF. DNA of the CDR3: TGTGCCAGCACCGGGGCTTTCAATGAGCAGTTCTTC.

This clone was counted a single time. CDR3 DNA: TGTGCCAGCAACCACCCGGGGCCTCACAATGAGCAGTTCTTC. Protein sequence: CASNHPGPHNEQFF. V and J are TRBV5-4 and TRBJ2-1; D may match TRBD1 or TRBD2 (5 bases each). In germline, CDR1 is SGHNT, CDR2 YYREEE (reference sequence). Trimming pared 6 bases from V and 5 bases from J, leaving 15 bases between. The length of the CDR3 is 14 residues.

This clone has more than one count but fewer than ten. CDR3 sequence (DNA): TGTGCCAGCAGCTTCCAGGGGGCGTACTACTATGGCTACACCTTC. It is translated as CASSFQGAYYYGYTF. The chain is built from TRBV5-4 and TRBJ1-2, with 8 bases lining up with TRBD1. The J segment lost 3 bases and the V segment lost 2 bases, leaving 6 bases of the junction unmatched. This CDR3 is built from 15 residues. The germline CDR1 and CDR2 sequences are SGHNT and YYREEE (reference sequence).